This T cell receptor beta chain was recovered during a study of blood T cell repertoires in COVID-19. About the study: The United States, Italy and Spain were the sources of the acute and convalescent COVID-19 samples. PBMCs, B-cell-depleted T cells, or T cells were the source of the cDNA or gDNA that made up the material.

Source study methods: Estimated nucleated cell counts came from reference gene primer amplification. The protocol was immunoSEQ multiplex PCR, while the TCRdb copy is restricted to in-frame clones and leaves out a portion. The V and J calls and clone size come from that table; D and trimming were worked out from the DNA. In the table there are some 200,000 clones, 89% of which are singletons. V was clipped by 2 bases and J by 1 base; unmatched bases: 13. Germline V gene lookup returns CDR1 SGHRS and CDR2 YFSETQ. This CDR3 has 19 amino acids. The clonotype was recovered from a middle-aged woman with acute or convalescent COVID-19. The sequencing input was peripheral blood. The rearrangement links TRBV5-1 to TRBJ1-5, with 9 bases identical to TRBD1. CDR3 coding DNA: TGCGCCAGCAGCTTTCCTCCGGGACAGGGATCCCCCAGCAATCAGCCCCAGCATTTT. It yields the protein CASSFPPGQGSPSNQPQHF.